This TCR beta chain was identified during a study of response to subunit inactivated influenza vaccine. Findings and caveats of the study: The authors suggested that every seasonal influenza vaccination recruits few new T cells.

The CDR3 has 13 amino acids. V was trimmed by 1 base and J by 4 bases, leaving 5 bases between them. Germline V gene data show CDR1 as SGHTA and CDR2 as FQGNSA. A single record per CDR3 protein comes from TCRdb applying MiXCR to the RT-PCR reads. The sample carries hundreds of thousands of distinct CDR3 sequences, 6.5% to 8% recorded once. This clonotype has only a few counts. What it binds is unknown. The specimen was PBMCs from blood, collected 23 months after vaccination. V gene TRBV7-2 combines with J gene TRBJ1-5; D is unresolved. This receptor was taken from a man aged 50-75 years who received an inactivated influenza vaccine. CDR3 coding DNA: TGTGCCAGCAGCTTAGTGACTAATCAGCCCCAGCATTTT. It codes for CASSLVTNQPQHF.